One and the same sample provided the 9 T cell receptor beta chains below, sequenced in a study of yellow fever vaccine responses in identical twins. TCRdb called the RT-PCR reads again in MiXCR, with one record for every CDR3 protein. The sample yields over 15,000 distinct CDR3 sequences, around 70% seen once. The sequencing here drew on T cells from blood (PBMCs), unsorted or a sorted subset (not recorded which), taken before or after yellow fever vaccination (not recorded which). The source of these receptors is a woman between 18 and 29 years old who received the yellow fever vaccine.

V is TRBV11-3 and J is TRBJ2-3; D remains unclear. Germline CDR1 SGHNT, CDR2 YENEEA. The CDR3 is 16 amino acids. V lost 2 bases and J lost 0, with 12 bases in between. In DNA form, the CDR3 reads TGTGCCAGCAGCTTATACAGTCTTTATAGCACAGATACGCAGTATTTT. It is translated as CASSLYSLYSTDTQYF.

This clonotype is a singleton in its sample. This sequence joins TRBV29-1 and TRBJ2-5, with D unresolved. CDR1 SQVTM and CDR2 ANQGSEA come from the germline V gene. The germline V and J ends were trimmed by 1 base and 1 base, with 4 bases remaining between them. CDR3 length: 12 amino acids. This CDR3 reads CSVEGGQETQYF. In DNA form, the CDR3 reads TGCAGCGTTGAAGGGGGCCAAGAGACCCAGTACTTC.

This clonotype was observed a handful of times. The CDR3 reads CASSPKVRDYNEQFF. The CDR3 coding sequence is TGCGCCAGCAGCCCGAAAGTTAGGGATTACAATGAGCAGTTCTTC. The rearrangement links TRBV4-1 to TRBJ2-1; no firm D call. Germline CDR1 MGHRA, CDR2 YSYEKL. Trimming pared 4 bases from V and 4 bases from J, leaving 14 bases between. This CDR3 comprises 15 residues.

This sequence joins TRBV28 and TRBJ2-7; D remains unclear. V lost 1 base and J 0 bases, leaving 10 bases between the germline ends. The CDR3 has 15 amino acids. CDR1 MDHEN and CDR2 SYDVKM come from the germline V gene. DNA of the CDR3: TGTGCCAGCAGTTTATCTTCAGGCCACTCCTACGAGCAGTACTTC. Its protein product is CASSLSSGHSYEQYF.

The chain combines TRBV12-3 or TRBV12-4 with TRBJ1-2; D may be TRBD1 (5 bases). CDR3 length: 11 residues. Trimming removed 6 bases at V and 10 bases at J, with 12 bases between. For the CDR3, the DNA is TGTGCCAGCAGCGACACGGGGCCCTACACCTTC. Translating gives CASSDTGPYTF.

This rearrangement joins TRBV2 to TRBJ2-4; D might be TRBD1 (6 bases). With 5 bases removed from V and 0 bases from J, the gap between germline ends came to 8 bases. The CDR3 is 14 amino acids. Germline CDR1 is SNHLY and CDR2 is FYNNEI. DNA of the CDR3: TGTGCCAGCAGTTCAGGGGTAGCCAAAAACATTCAGTACTTC. Protein product: CASSSGVAKNIQYF.

This chain uses TRBV5-4 with TRBJ2-1; 8 positions match TRBD2. Germline V gene sequence: CDR1 SGHNT, CDR2 YYREEE (reference sequence). J lost 8 bases, V lost 6 bases, and 7 bases had no gene match. The length of the CDR3 is 13 residues. The CDR3 DNA is TGTGCCAGCACCAGCGGGAGTGTAGATGAGCAGTTCTTC. Protein sequence: CASTSGSVDEQFF. The full variable domain, with the rest looked up from reference TRBV5-4 and TRBJ2-1, is ETGVTQSPTHLIKTRGQQVTLRCSSQSGHNTVSWYQQALGQGPQFIFQYYREEENGRGNFPPRFSGLQFPNYSSELNVNALELDDSALYLCASTSGSVDEQFFGPGTRLTVL.

This clonotype was detected a few times. The DNA for the CDR3 is TGCGCCAGCAGTCAATCGGGCTTAGCGTTCCTCCGAGAGACCCAGTACTTC. As protein: CASSQSGLAFLRETQYF. This chain connects TRBV23-1 to TRBJ2-5, with D tentatively TRBD2 (5 bases). TRBV23-1 is marked as an open reading frame, function uncertain. The CDR3 runs to 17 residues. V lost 0 bases and J 4 bases, leaving 18 bases between the germline ends.

V gene TRBV6-4 combines with J gene TRBJ1-5; 8 bases align to TRBD1. The trim removed 4 bases at V and 4 bases at J, leaving 6 bases unmatched. Germline values: CDR1 MRHNA, CDR2 SNTAGT. The CDR3 consists of 15 residues. The CDR3 here is CASSASTGGNQPQHF. CDR3 coding DNA: TGTGCCAGCAGTGCCTCTACAGGGGGTAATCAGCCCCAGCATTTT.